Following are 5 T cell receptor beta chains from one sample sequenced in a study of CD8 T cells in ankylosing spondylitis. TCRdb recomputed calls from the 5' RACE reads with MiXCR, one row per CDR3 protein. Of around 130,000 distinct CDR3 sequences in the sample, about 7% were seen once. The specimen was blood, either unsorted or a sorted T cell fraction (not recorded which). The receptors come from a male donor with ankylosing spondylitis or in good health (not recorded which).

This clonotype was found many times. The rearrangement uses TRBV3-1 and TRBJ2-7, with D perhaps TRBD1 or TRBD2 (5 bases each). The CDR3 sequence is 15 residues long. Germline assignment: CDR1 LGHDT and CDR2 YNNKEL (reference sequence). Trimming pared 1 base from V and 0 bases from J, leaving 10 bases between. The CDR3 DNA reads as TGTGCCAGCAGCCAAGCCGGGACGGCCTCCTACGAGCAGTACTTC. Amino acids: CASSQAGTASYEQYF.

This clonotype occurred many times. The J gene is TRBJ2-5, the V gene TRBV7-2; the match to TRBD2 covers 7 bases. V dropped 6 bases and J dropped 7; count of bases not matched to a gene: 14. Germline CDR1 reads SGHTA; CDR2 reads FQGNSA. The CDR3 is made up of 15 amino acids. CDR3 nucleotide sequence: TGTGCCAGCAGACCACCAGGACTAGATGCGGGGACCCAGTACTTC. Translating gives CASRPPGLDAGTQYF.

The sample holds many counts of this clonotype. This sequence joins TRBV5-1 and TRBJ1-4; D is undetermined. The CDR3 has 13 residues. The ends were cut back, 0 bases at V and 8 bases at J, with 8 bases in the middle. Germline CDR1 SGHRS, CDR2 YFSETQ. The CDR3 bases are TGCGCCAGCAGCTTGGTCCTGGGGGAAAAACTGTTTTTT. It yields the protein CASSLVLGEKLFF.

This clonotype came up many times. The chain links TRBV5-1 to TRBJ2-1, with 7 bases matching TRBD1. The V segment lost 1 base and the J segment 2 bases; nucleotides outside the gene matches: 6. The CDR3 consists of 16 residues. CDR1 and CDR2 from the germline V gene are SGHRS and YFSETQ. The CDR3 nucleotides are TGCGCCAGCAGCTTGCCCGCCGGGACAGCCTACAATGAGCAGTTCTTC. As protein: CASSLPAGTAYNEQFF.

This clonotype has a count of ten or more. CDR3 residues: CASSEEASGNSYEQYF. The CDR3 DNA follows: TGTGCCAGCAGTGAAGAGGCTAGCGGAAACTCCTACGAGCAGTACTTC. This sequence joins TRBV6-1 and TRBJ2-7; TRBD2 matches at 7 bases. V gave up 1 base and J gave up 0 bases; unmatched junction bases: 6. The CDR3 has 16 residues. Germline loops: CDR1 MNHNS, CDR2 SASEGT.